The 31 T cell receptor beta chains given below trace back to one sample, sequenced in a study of CD8 T cells in Susac syndrome. Reverse transcription used about 0.45 to 1 ug RNA and random hexamers. TCRdb re-analysed the immunoSEQ multiplex PCR reads in MiXCR, keeping a single row per CDR3 protein. The table records around 45,000 distinct CDR3 sequences, roughly 93% of them present only once. The sequencing sample was made of CD8+ T cells from PBMCs. The receptors shown here come from a human donor in good health.

The count of this clonotype is one. This chain links TRBV15 with TRBJ2-5; TRBD2 agrees at 11 bases. V dropped 4 bases and J dropped 2; count of bases not matched to a gene: 3. There are 15 residues in the CDR3. Per germline, CDR1 LNHNV and CDR2 YYDKDF (reference sequence). In nucleotides, the CDR3 is TGTGCCACCAGCAAGACTAGCGGGACACAAGAGACCCAGTACTTC. Translated: CATSKTSGTQETQYF.

This chain links TRBV2 with TRBJ2-7; D ambiguous. The CDR3 sequence is 14 residues long. The ends were cut back, 2 bases at V and 0 bases at J, with 8 bases in the middle. Germline CDR1 SNHLY, CDR2 FYNNEI. CDR3 sequence: CASSEPDDSYEQYF. As DNA, the CDR3 is TGTGCCAGCAGTGAACCAGACGACTCCTACGAGCAGTACTTC.

The gene calls are TRBV24-1 and TRBJ2-1; D may be TRBD1 or TRBD2 (5 bases each). Germline V gene lookup returns CDR1 KGHDR and CDR2 SFDVKD. This CDR3 region has 17 residues. Deletions cut 1 base from V and 0 bases from J, with 12 bases between. CDR3 loop: CATSDLSAGSSYNEQFF. In DNA form, the CDR3 reads TGTGCCACCAGTGATTTATCGGCAGGGAGCTCCTACAATGAGCAGTTCTTC.

The chain employs TRBV29-1 and TRBJ2-7; 7 bases map to TRBD1. CDR1 and CDR2 from the germline V gene are SQVTM and ANQGSEA. The CDR3 runs to 14 residues. The J segment lost 5 bases and the V segment lost 3 bases, leaving 10 bases of the junction unmatched. The CDR3 DNA sequence: TGCAGCGTTGAGGCGCAGGGGGTAGGAGACGAGCAGTACTTC. Translation: CSVEAQGVGDEQYF.

The chain carries TRBV28 and TRBJ1-1, with TRBD1 matching over 11 bases. Trimming removed 7 bases from V and 4 bases from J; junction bases left unmatched: 2. CDR1 and CDR2 (germline): MDHEN, SYDVKM. The CDR3 contains 13 residues. In nucleotides, the CDR3 is TGTGCCAGCACCGGGACAGGGGGCACTGAAGCTTTCTTT. This translates into CASTGTGGTEAFF.

The V gene is TRBV10-3, the J gene TRBJ2-7, with D possibly being TRBD1 (5 bases). The CDR3 sequence is 15 residues long. With 10 bases removed from V and 0 bases from J, the gap between germline ends came to 19 bases. The germline V gene encodes CDR1 ENHRY and CDR2 SYGVKD. The CDR3 loop reads CATQSRQTHSYEQYF. The DNA for the CDR3 is TGTGCCACGCAGAGTCGACAGACTCACTCCTACGAGCAGTACTTC.

The genes are TRBV27 and TRBJ2-1, with 9 bases identical to TRBD2. In germline, CDR1 is MNHEY, CDR2 SMNVEV (reference sequence). The CDR3 runs to 18 residues. Germline trimming cut 5 bases from V and 6 bases from J; bases unmatched to any gene: 17. The CDR3 sequence is CASSLPAREGILLNEQFF. The CDR3 DNA sequence: TGTGCCAGCAGTCTCCCAGCGCGGGAGGGGATCCTCCTCAATGAGCAGTTCTTC.

The rearrangement joins TRBV5-1 to TRBJ2-1; 10 bases are shared with TRBD2. CDR3 size: 17 residues. CDR1 is SGHRS, CDR2 YFSETQ, per germline. J gave up 8 bases and V 1 base, and 12 bases lay outside the gene matches. This CDR3 is CASSLNLGLAGVYEQFF. The CDR3 nucleotides are TGCGCCAGCAGCTTGAACCTCGGTCTAGCGGGAGTCTATGAGCAGTTCTTC.

This sequence joins TRBV3-1 and TRBJ2-5; tentatively, D is TRBD2 (6 bases). The V gene lost 3 bases and the J gene lost 5 bases, with 16 bases spanning the gap. CDR1 is LGHDT, CDR2 YNNKEL, per germline (reference sequence). The CDR3 sequence is 15 residues long. CDR3 sequence reads: CASSHGTPEAETQYF. The CDR3 nucleotides are TGTGCCAGCAGCCACGGGACTCCCGAGGCCGAGACCCAGTACTTC.

This clonotype was found a few times. This CDR3 reads CASASSGSPHEQYF. In nucleotides, the CDR3 is TGTGCTAGCGCCTCTAGCGGGAGCCCCCACGAGCAGTACTTC. The rearrangement joins TRBV12-5 to TRBJ2-7, with 10 nucleotides matching TRBD2. This CDR3 is built from 14 residues. V shed 9 bases, J shed 5 bases, and the junction held 10 bases outside the gene matches. From germline, CDR1 is LGHNT and CDR2 FRNRAP.

CDR3: CASSLTVELYEQYF. Written as DNA, the CDR3 is TGCGCCAGCAGCCTTACCGTAGAGCTCTACGAGCAGTACTTC. The chain couples TRBV5-1 to TRBJ2-7; D is unclear. V was clipped by 4 bases and J by 3 bases, with 14 bases between them. Germline CDR1 and CDR2: SGHRS and YFSETQ. The CDR3 is 14 residues long.

The chain employs TRBV29-1 and TRBJ2-7; possibly TRBD1 for D (6 bases). CDR1 is SQVTM and CDR2 is ANQGSEA in the germline V gene. This CDR3 region has 13 residues. Trimming cost V 5 bases and J 9 bases, with 20 bases left between them. For the CDR3, the DNA is TGCAGCGTTCGGGACCTACAGGGTACAGTGCAGTACTTC. This sequence encodes CSVRDLQGTVQYF.

J is TRBJ1-4 and V is TRBV5-6; D perhaps matches TRBD1 (5 bases). The germline CDR1 and CDR2 sequences are SGHDT and YYEEEE. V lost 3 bases and J lost 8, with 14 bases in between. This CDR3 is built from 14 residues. The CDR3 loop reads CASSWGVAQEKLFF. DNA for the CDR3: TGTGCCAGCAGCTGGGGCGTCGCCCAAGAAAAACTGTTTTTT. Complete variable domain (other parts from reference TRBV5-6 and TRBJ1-4): DAGVTQSPTHLIKTRGQQVTLRCSPKSGHDTVSWYQQALGQGPQFIFQYYEEEERQRGNFPDRFSGHQFPNYSSELNVNALLLGDSALYLCASSWGVAQEKLFFGSGTQLSVL.

The chain is built from TRBV7-9 and TRBJ2-3; no clear D. Germline assignment: CDR1 SEHNR and CDR2 FQNEAQ (reference sequence). There are 12 residues in the CDR3. The V end was cut by 6 bases, the J end by 5 bases, with 9 bases between. CDR3 bases: TGTGCCAGCAGAGCTAGAGGAGATACGCAGTATTTT. Its translation: CASRARGDTQYF.

This clonotype was seen just once. The J gene is TRBJ2-2, the V gene TRBV7-9; possibly TRBD1 or TRBD2 for D (5 bases each). Trimming removed 5 bases at V and 1 base at J, with 14 bases between. Per germline, CDR1 SEHNR and CDR2 FQNEAQ (reference sequence). The CDR3 totals 16 residues. The CDR3 region is CASSPTGTRNTGELFF. CDR3 nucleotide sequence: TGTGCCAGCAGCCCGACCGGGACGAGGAACACCGGGGAGCTGTTTTTT.

The rearrangement links TRBV29-1 to TRBJ2-1; no clear D gene. The CDR3 spans 13 residues. The V gene lost 6 bases and the J gene lost 7 bases, with 16 bases spanning the gap. Germline-derived CDR1 and CDR2 are SQVTM and ANQGSEA. CDR3 sequence reads: CSVLLRSENEQFF. CDR3 DNA sequence: TGCAGCGTCTTACTCCGGAGCGAGAATGAGCAGTTCTTC.

This sequence joins TRBV12-3 or TRBV12-4 and TRBJ2-3; D is possibly TRBD2 (6 bases). V gave up 5 bases and J gave up 4 bases, with 16 bases separating them. The CDR3 has 15 amino acids. CDR3 nucleotides: TGTGCCAGCAGTCCGGGGGTCACTGAGGCAGATACGCAGTATTTT. Translation: CASSPGVTEADTQYF.

This clonotype was counted a single time. The rearrangement joins TRBV4-1 to TRBJ2-7; D is undetermined. Germline CDR1 reads MGHRA; CDR2 reads YSYEKL. The ends were cut back, 3 bases at V and 6 bases at J, with 15 bases in the middle. CDR3 length equals 14 residues. CDR3 DNA: TGCGCCAGCAGCCAGGTGGGCAGAATTCCCGAGCAGTACTTC. Protein product: CASSQVGRIPEQYF.

The chain carries TRBV7-9 and TRBJ2-1, with D unclear. Germline V gives CDR1 SEHNR, CDR2 FQNEAQ (reference sequence). CDR3 size: 18 residues. The V end lost 7 bases, the J end lost 3 bases, and 25 bases lay between the germline ends. The CDR3 DNA is TGTGCCAGCACTCCCCCCCCCTGGCCGTCCGTCGACTACAATGAGCAGTTCTTC. Translating gives CASTPPPWPSVDYNEQFF.

The gene calls are TRBV6-1 and TRBJ1-4; the D gene is possibly TRBD1 (5 bases). V was clipped by 8 bases and J by 1 base, with 14 bases between them. The CDR3 contains 15 residues. Germline V lookup: CDR1 MNHNS, CDR2 SASEGT. CDR3 protein: CASLGGQGTNEKLFF. The CDR3 DNA reads TGTGCCAGCCTTGGAGGGCAGGGAACTAATGAAAAACTGTTTTTT.

The genes are TRBV13 and TRBJ2-5; weak D call: TRBD1 (6 bases). This CDR3 has 16 residues. CDR1 and CDR2 from the germline V gene are PRHDT and FYEKMQ (reference sequence). Trimming shortened V by 5 bases and J by 7 bases, and 23 bases separated the two germline ends. The CDR3 here is CASSLREKGGRVTQYF. CDR3 sequence (DNA): TGTGCCAGCAGCCTACGCGAGAAAGGGGGAAGAGTGACCCAGTACTTC. The full variable domain, its missing parts supplied by reference TRBV13 and TRBJ2-5, is AAGVIQSPRHLIKEKRETATLKCYPIPRHDTVYWYQQGPGQDPQFLISFYEKMQSDKGSIPDRFSAQQFSDYHSELNMSSLELGDSALYFCASSLREKGGRVTQYFGPGTRLLVL.

This clonotype was found once. Given the absence of the conserved phenylalanine or tryptophan at the CDR3 end, a read error is likely. The CDR3 nucleotides are TGTGCCAGCAACACGGGAGGGCCCCAAGAGACCCAGTACCTC. This sequence encodes CASNTGGPQETQYL. The V and J genes are TRBV28 and TRBJ2-5; 8 nucleotides align to TRBD2. CDR3 length: 14 residues. CDR1 and CDR2 from the germline V gene are MDHEN and SYDVKM. V gave up 7 bases and J gave up 1 base; unmatched junction bases: 5.

The V gene is TRBV15, the J gene TRBJ2-1; D unresolved. CDR3 length: 14 amino acids. Trimming removed 0 bases at V and 10 bases at J, with 13 bases between. Germline values: CDR1 LNHNV, CDR2 YYDKDF (reference sequence). The CDR3 nucleotides read TGTGCCACCAGCAGAGATAGTGAGAGAAGCGAGCAGTTCTTC. Its protein is CATSRDSERSEQFF.

This chain joins TRBV5-6 and TRBJ2-1; 9 bases align to TRBD2. Germline CDR1 and CDR2: SGHDT and YYEEEE. Trimming at V came to 4 bases and at J to 7 bases, leaving 15 bases not matched to a gene. The CDR3 runs 17 residues. The CDR3 protein is CASSLTGTSLFGNEQFF. DNA of the CDR3: TGTGCCAGCAGCCTTACCGGGACTAGCCTTTTTGGTAATGAGCAGTTCTTC.

This chain uses TRBV19 with TRBJ2-7; TRBD1 might be the D (6 bases). This CDR3 is built from 12 residues. CDR1 LNHDA and CDR2 SQIVND come from the germline V gene (reference sequence). Trimming left V 9 bases short and J 0 bases short, with 9 bases between. In DNA form, the CDR3 reads TGTGCCAGCGGGGACATCTCCTACGAGCAGTACTTC. As protein: CASGDISYEQYF.

The chain employs TRBV7-8 and TRBJ2-7; maybe TRBD2 (5 bases). Between the trimmed V and J ends, which lost 2 bases and 3 bases, there was a span of 11 bases. The CDR3 runs 14 residues. CDR1 SGHVS and CDR2 FQNEAQ come from the germline V gene. In nucleotides, the CDR3 is TGTGCCAGCAGCTTAAGCCCCAGCGGCTACGAGCAGTACTTC. Amino acids: CASSLSPSGYEQYF.

The V gene is TRBV7-9, the J gene TRBJ2-2; a possible D gene is TRBD2 (6 bases). Between the trimmed V and J ends, which lost 8 bases and 5 bases, there was a span of 9 bases. This CDR3 contains 12 residues. Germline V CDR1 and CDR2: SEHNR, FQNEAQ (reference sequence). The CDR3 region has the DNA TGTGCCAGCGAGGGACTTACCGGGGAGCTGTTTTTT. Amino acids: CASEGLTGELFF.

The rearrangement links TRBV13 to TRBJ2-7; D gene uncertain. Germline lookup yields CDR1 PRHDT and CDR2 FYEKMQ (reference sequence). The CDR3 has 14 residues. Trimming took off 4 bases at V and 2 bases at J, with 12 bases between the two ends. The CDR3 DNA is TGTGCCAGCAGCTCCCCAATAGATCCCTACGAGCAGTACTTC. It codes for CASSSPIDPYEQYF.

This chain joins TRBV13 and TRBJ2-3; D call uncertain. The V end was cut by 6 bases, the J end by 2 bases, with 12 bases between. CDR3 length equals 14 residues. The germline gives CDR1 PRHDT, CDR2 FYEKMQ (reference sequence). CDR3 nucleotide sequence: TGTGCCAGCAGAATCTACAGTTACACAGATACGCAGTATTTT. It translates to CASRIYSYTDTQYF.

The rearrangement uses TRBV7-9 and TRBJ2-6, with D possibly TRBD2 on 5 matching bases. Trimming cost V 5 bases and J 0 bases, with 11 bases left between them. The CDR3 has 16 amino acids. Germline V gene sequence: CDR1 SEHNR, CDR2 FQNEAQ (reference sequence). CDR3 in DNA: TGTGCCAGCAGCGGAGGTGGGCACTCTGGGGCCAACGTCCTGACTTTC. Encoded protein: CASSGGGHSGANVLTF. Full variable domain (remainder filled in from reference TRBV7-9 and TRBJ2-6): DTGVSQNPRHKITKRGQNVTFRCDPISEHNRLYWYRQTLGQGPEFLTYFQNEAQLEKSRLLSDRFSAERPKGSFSTLEIQRTEQGDSAMYLCASSGGGHSGANVLTFGAGSRLTVL.

The chain has TRBV19 and TRBJ2-7, with TRBD2 matching 8 bases. The CDR3 spans 14 residues. Per the germline V gene, CDR1 is LNHDA and CDR2 is SQIVND (reference sequence). V shed 3 bases and J 2 bases; nucleotides not matched to a gene: 3. The CDR3, as DNA: TGTGCCAGTAGTATCCAGCGGGGGACCTACGAGCAGTACTTC. It yields the protein CASSIQRGTYEQYF.